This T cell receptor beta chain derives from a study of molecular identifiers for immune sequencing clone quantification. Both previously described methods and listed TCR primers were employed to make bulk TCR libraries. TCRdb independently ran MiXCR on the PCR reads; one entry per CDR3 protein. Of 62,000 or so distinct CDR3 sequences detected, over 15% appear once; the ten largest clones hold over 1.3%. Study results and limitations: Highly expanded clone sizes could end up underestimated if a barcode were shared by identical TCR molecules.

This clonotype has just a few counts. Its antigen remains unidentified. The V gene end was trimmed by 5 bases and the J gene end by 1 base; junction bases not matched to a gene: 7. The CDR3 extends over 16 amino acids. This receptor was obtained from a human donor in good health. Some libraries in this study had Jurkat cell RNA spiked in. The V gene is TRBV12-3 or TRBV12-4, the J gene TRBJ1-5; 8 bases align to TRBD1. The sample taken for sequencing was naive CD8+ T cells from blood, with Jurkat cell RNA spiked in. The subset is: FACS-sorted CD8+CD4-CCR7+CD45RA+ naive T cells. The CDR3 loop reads CASSILGQGSNQPQHF. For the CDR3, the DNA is TGTGCCAGCAGTATCCTAGGACAGGGCAGCAATCAGCCCCAGCATTTT.